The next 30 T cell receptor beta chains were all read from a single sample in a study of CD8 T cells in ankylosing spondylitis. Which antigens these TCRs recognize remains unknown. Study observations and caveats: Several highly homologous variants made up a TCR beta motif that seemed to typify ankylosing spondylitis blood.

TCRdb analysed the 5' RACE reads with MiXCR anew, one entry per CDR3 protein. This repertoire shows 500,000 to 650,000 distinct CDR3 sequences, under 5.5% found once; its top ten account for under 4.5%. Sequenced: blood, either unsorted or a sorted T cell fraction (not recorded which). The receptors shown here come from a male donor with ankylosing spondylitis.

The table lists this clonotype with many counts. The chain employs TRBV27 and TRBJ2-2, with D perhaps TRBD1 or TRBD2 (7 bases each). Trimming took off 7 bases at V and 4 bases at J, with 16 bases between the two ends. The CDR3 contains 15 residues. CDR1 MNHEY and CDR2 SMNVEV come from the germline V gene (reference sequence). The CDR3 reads CASTQGVAGTGELFF. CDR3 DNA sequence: TGTGCCAGCACCCAGGGGGTAGCGGGCACCGGGGAGCTGTTTTTT.

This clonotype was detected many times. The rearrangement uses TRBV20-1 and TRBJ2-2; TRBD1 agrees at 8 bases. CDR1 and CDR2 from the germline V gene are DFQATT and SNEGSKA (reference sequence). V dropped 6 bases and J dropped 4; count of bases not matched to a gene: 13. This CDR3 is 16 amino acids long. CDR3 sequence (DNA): TGCAGTGCCCCTCTTGCGGGCAGGGGGCGCACCGGGGAGCTGTTTTTT. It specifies CSAPLAGRGRTGELFF.

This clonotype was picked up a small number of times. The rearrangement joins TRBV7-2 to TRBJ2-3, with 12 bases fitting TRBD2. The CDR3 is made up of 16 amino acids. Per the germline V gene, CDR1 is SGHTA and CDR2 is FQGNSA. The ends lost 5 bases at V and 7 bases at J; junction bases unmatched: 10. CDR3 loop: CASSLWTSGTPNTQYF. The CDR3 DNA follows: TGTGCCAGCAGCCTCTGGACTAGCGGGACCCCTAATACGCAGTATTTT.

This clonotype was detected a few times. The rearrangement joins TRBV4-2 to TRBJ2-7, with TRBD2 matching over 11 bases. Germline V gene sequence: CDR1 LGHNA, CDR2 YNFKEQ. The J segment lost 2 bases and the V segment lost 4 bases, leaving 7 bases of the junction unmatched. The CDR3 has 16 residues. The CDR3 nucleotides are TGTGCCAGCAGCCGAAAGACTAGCGGGGAAACCTACGAGCAGTACTTC. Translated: CASSRKTSGETYEQYF.

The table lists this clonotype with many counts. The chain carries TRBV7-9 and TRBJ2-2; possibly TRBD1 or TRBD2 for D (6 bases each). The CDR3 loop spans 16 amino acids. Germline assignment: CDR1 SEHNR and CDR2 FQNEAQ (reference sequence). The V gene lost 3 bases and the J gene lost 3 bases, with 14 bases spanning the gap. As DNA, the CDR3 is TGTGCCAGCAGCTTCTTCGGGGGCGGGGACACCGGGGAGCTGTTTTTT. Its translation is CASSFFGGGDTGELFF. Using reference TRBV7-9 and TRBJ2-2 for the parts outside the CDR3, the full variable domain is DTGVSQNPRHKITKRGQNVTFRCDPISEHNRLYWYRQTLGQGPEFLTYFQNEAQLEKSRLLSDRFSAERPKGSFSTLEIQRTEQGDSAMYLCASSFFGGGDTGELFFGEGSRLTVL.

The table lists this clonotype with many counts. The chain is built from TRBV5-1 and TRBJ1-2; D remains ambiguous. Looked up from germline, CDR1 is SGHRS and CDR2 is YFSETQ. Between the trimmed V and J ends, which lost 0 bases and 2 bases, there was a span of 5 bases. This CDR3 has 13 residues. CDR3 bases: TGCGCCAGCAGCTTGGGACCCAACTATGGCTACACCTTC. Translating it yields CASSLGPNYGYTF.

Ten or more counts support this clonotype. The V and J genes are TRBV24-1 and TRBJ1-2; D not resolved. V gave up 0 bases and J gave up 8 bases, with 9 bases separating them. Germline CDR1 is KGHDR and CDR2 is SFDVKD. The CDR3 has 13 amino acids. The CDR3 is CATSDLSFQGYTF. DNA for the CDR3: TGTGCCACCAGTGATTTGTCATTCCAGGGCTACACCTTC.

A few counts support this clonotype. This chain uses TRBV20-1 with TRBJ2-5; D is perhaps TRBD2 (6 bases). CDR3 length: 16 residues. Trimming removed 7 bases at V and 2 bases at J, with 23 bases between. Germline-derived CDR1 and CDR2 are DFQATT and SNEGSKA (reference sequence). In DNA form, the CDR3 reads TGCAGTGGCAACCTCCGGGACTCACACCTTCAAGAGACCCAGTACTTC. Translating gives CSGNLRDSHLQETQYF.

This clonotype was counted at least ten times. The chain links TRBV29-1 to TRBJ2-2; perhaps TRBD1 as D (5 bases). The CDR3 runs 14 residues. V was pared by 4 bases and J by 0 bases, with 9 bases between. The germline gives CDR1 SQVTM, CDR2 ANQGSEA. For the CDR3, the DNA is TGCAGCGTTGGATCCAGGGCGAACACCGGGGAGCTGTTTTTT. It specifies CSVGSRANTGELFF.

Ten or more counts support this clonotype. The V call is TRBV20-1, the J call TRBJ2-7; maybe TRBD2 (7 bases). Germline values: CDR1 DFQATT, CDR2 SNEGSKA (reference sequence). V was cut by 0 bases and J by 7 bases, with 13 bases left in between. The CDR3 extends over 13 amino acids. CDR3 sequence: CSAREGGRVEQYF. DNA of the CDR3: TGCAGTGCTAGAGAGGGGGGGCGAGTTGAGCAGTACTTC.

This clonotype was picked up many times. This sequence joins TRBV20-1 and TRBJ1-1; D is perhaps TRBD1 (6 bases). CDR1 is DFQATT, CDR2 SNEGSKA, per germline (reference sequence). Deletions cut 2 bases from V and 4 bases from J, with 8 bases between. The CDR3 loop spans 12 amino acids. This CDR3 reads CSARFRGTEAFF. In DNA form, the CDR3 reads TGCAGTGCTAGATTCAGGGGCACTGAAGCTTTCTTT.

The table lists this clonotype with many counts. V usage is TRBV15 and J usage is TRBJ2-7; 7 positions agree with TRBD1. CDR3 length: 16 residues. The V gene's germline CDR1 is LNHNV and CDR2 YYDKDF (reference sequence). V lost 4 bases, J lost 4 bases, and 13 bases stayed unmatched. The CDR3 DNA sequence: TGTGCCACCAGCACATTACTTTCGACAGGGAAATACGAGCAGTACTTC. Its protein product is CATSTLLSTGKYEQYF.

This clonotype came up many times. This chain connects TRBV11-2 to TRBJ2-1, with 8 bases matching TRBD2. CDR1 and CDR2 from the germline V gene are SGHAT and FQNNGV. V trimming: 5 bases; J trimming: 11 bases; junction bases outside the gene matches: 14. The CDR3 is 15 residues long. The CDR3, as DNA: TGTGCCAGCAGCCCTGAGGGACTAGGGTCTACTAAGCAGTTCTTC. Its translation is CASSPEGLGSTKQFF.

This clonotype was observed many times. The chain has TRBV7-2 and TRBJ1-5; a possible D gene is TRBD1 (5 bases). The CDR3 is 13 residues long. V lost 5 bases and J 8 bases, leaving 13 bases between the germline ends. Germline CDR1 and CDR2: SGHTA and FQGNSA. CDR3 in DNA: TGTGCCAGCAGCCTGGGACTTCAAAAGCCCCAGCATTTT. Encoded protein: CASSLGLQKPQHF.

The CDR3 DNA reads as TGCGCCAGCAGCCAAGGCTTCCGGGACAGGGGGTTCTATGGCTACACCTTC. It translates to CASSQGFRDRGFYGYTF. The chain is built from TRBV4-1 and TRBJ1-2; 11 bases fit TRBD1. The trim removed 1 base at V and 4 bases at J, leaving 8 bases unmatched. This CDR3 has 17 amino acids. Germline V lookup: CDR1 MGHRA, CDR2 YSYEKL.

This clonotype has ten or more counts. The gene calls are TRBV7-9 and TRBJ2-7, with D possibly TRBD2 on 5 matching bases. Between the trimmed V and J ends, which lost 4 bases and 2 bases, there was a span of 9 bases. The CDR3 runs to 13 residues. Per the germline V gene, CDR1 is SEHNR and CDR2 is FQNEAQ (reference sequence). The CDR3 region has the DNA TGTGCCAGCAGCTCGGACTTTCCCTACGAGCAGTACTTC. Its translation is CASSSDFPYEQYF.

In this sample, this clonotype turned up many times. CDR3 amino acids: CASSVGIVTDTQYF. CDR3 sequence (DNA): TGTGCCAGCAGCGTAGGGATAGTCACAGATACGCAGTATTTT. The chain uses TRBV9 and TRBJ2-3, with unresolved D. CDR1 is SGDLS and CDR2 is YYNGEE in the germline V gene. The CDR3 is 14 residues long. V lost 0 bases and J 2 bases, leaving 7 bases between the germline ends.

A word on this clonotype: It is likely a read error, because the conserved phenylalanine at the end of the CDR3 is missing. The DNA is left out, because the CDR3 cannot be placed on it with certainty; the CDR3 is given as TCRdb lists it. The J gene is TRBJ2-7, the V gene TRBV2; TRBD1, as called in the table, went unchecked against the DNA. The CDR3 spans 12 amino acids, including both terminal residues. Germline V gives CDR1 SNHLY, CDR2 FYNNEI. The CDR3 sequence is CASSDVADRRRS.

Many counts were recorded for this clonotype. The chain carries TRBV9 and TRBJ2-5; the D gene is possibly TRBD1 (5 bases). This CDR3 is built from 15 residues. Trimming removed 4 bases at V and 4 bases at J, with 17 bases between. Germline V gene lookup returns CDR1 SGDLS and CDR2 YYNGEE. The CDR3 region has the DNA TGTGCCAGCAGCCCTTTAGCCCAGGGAAGAGAGACCCAGTACTTC. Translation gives CASSPLAQGRETQYF.

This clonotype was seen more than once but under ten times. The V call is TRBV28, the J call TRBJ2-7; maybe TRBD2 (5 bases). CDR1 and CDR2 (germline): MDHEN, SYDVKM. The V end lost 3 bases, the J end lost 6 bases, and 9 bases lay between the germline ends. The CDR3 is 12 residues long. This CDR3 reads CASSFGVVEQYF. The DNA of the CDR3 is TGTGCCAGCAGTTTCGGGGTGGTCGAGCAGTACTTC.

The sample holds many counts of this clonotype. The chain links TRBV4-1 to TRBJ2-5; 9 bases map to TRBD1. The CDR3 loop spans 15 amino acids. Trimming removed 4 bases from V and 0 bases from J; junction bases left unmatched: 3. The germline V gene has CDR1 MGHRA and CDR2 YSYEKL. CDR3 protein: CASSPRDRDQETQYF. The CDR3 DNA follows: TGCGCCAGCAGCCCCCGGGACAGGGACCAAGAGACCCAGTACTTC.

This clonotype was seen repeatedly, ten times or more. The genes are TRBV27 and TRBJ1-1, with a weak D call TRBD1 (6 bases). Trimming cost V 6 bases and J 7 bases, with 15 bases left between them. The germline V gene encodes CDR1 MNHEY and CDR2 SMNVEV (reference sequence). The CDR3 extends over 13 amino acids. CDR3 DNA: TGTGCCAGCAGCCCCGGACAGCCGTATGAAGCTTTCTTT. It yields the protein CASSPGQPYEAFF.

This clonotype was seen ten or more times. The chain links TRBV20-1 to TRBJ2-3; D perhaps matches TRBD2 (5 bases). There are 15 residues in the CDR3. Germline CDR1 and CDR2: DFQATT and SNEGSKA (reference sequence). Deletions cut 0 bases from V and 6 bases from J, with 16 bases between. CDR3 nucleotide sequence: TGCAGTGCTAGAGATTTCGTACGGGGTTTTGATACGCAGTATTTT. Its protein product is CSARDFVRGFDTQYF.

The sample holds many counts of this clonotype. For the CDR3, the DNA is TGCAGTGCTAGAGATTCGGCAGGGGATAATGAAAAACTGTTTTTT. Protein product: CSARDSAGDNEKLFF. The genes are TRBV20-1 and TRBJ1-4; possible D gene TRBD1, 6 bases. Germline CDR1 is DFQATT and CDR2 is SNEGSKA (reference sequence). V lost 0 bases and J 4 bases, leaving 12 bases between the germline ends. The CDR3 runs 15 residues.

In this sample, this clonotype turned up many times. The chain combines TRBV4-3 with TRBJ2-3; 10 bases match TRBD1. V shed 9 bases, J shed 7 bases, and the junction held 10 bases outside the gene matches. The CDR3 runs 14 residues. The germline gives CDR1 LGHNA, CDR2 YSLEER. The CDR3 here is CASQSDRGTYTQYF. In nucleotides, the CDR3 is TGCGCCAGTCAGTCGGACAGGGGGACATATACGCAGTATTTT.

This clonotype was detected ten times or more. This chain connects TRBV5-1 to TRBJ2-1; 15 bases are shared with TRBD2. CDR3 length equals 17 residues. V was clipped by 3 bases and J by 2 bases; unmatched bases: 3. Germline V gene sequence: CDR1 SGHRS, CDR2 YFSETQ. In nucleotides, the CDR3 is TGCGCCAGCAGCTGGACTAGCGGGGGGGGAACCTACAATGAGCAGTTCTTC. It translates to CASSWTSGGGTYNEQFF.

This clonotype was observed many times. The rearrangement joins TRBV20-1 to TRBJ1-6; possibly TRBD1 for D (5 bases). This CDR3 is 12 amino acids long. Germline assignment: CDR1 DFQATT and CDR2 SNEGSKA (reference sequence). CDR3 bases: TGCAGCCTAGTGGTGGGGGATTCACCCCTCCACTTT. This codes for CSLVVGDSPLHF.

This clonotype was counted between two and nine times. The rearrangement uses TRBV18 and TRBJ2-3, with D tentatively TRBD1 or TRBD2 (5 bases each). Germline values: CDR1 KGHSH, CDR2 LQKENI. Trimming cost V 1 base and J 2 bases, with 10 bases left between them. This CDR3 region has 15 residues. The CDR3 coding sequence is TGTGCCAGCTCACCACGGGGGACCGACACAGATACGCAGTATTTT. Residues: CASSPRGTDTDTQYF. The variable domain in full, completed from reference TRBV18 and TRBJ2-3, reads NAGVMQNPRHLVRRRGQEARLRCSPMKGHSHVYWYRQLPEEGLKFMVYLQKENIIDESGMPKERFSAEFPKEGPSILRIQQVVRGDSAAYFCASSPRGTDTDTQYFGPGTRLTVL.

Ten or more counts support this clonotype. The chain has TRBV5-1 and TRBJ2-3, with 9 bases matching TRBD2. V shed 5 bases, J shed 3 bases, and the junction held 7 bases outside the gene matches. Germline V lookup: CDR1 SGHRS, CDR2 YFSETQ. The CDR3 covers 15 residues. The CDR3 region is CASRNLSGSTDTQYF. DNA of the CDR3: TGCGCCAGCAGAAACCTTAGCGGGAGTACAGATACGCAGTATTTT.

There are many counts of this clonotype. The CDR3 nucleotides read TGTGCCACCAGTGACCTAGGAGGTCAGCCCCAGCATTTT. This sequence encodes CATSDLGGQPQHF. The chain links TRBV24-1 to TRBJ1-5; D not resolved. CDR3 length equals 13 residues. Germline V CDR1 and CDR2: KGHDR, SFDVKD. With 4 bases removed from V and 6 bases from J, the gap between germline ends came to 9 bases.